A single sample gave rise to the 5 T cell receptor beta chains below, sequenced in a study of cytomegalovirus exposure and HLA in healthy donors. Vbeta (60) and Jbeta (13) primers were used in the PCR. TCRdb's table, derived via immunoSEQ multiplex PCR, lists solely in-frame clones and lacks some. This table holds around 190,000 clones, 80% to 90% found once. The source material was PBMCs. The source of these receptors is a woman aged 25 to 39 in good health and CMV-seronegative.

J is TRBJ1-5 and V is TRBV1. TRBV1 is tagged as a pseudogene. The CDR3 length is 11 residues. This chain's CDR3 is CTSSEDQPQHF. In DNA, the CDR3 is TGCACCAGCAGCGAGGATCAGCCCCAGCATTTT.

CDR3 protein: CASSFGDTNTGELFF. The DNA of the CDR3 is TGTGCCAGCAGTTTCGGGGATACGAACACCGGGGAGCTGTTTTTT. The V gene is TRBV28, the J gene TRBJ2-2; D is possibly TRBD2 (5 bases). The length of the CDR3 is 15 residues. Trimming pared 3 bases from V and 0 bases from J, leaving 8 bases between. Per the germline V gene, CDR1 is MDHEN and CDR2 is SYDVKM.

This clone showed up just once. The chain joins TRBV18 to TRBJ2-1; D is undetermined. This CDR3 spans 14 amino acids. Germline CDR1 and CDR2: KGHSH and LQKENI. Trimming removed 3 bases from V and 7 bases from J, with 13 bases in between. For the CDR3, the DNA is TGTGCCAGCTCACCGCCAGGCCAACGGAATGAGCAGTTCTTC. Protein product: CASSPPGQRNEQFF.

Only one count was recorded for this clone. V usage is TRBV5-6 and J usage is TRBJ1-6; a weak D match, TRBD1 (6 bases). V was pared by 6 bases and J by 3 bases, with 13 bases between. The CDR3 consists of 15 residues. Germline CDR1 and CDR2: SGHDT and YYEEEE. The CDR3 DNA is TGTGCCAGCAAGTTTGGGGGCCTCTATAATTCACCCCTCCACTTT. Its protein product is CASKFGGLYNSPLHF.

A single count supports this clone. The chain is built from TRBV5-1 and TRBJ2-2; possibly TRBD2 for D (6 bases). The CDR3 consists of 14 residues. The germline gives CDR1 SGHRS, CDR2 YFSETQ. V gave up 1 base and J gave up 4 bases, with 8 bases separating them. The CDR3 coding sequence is TGCGCCAGCAGCTTGTCCGGGGGCACCGGGGAGCTGTTTTTT. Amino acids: CASSLSGGTGELFF.